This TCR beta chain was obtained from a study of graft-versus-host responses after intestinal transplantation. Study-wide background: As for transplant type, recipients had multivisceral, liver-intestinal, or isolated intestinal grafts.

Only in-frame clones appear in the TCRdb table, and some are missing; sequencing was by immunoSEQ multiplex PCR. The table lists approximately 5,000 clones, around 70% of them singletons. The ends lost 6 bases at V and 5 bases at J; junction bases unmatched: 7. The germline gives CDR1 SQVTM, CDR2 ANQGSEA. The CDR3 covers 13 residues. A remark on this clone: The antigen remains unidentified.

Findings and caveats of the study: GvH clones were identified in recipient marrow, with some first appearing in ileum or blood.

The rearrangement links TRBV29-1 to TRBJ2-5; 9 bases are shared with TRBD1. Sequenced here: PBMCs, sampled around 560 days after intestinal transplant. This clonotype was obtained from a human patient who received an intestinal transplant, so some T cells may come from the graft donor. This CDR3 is CSVPTGTGETQYF. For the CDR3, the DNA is TGCAGCGTGCCTACCGGGACAGGGGAGACCCAGTACTTC.